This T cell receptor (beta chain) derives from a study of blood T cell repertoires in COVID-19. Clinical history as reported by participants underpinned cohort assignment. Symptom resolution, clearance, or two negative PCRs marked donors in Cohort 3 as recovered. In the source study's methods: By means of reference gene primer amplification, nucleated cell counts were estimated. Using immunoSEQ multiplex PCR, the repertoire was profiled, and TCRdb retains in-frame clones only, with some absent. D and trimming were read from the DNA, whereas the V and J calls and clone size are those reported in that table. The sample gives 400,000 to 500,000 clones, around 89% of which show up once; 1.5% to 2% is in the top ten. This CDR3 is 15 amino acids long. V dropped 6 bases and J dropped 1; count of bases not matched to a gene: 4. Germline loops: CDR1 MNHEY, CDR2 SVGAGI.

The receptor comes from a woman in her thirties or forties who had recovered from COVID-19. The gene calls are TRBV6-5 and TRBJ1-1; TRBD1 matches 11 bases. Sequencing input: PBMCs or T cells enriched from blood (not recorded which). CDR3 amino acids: CASRPGTGGNTEAFF. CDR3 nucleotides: TGTGCCAGCAGGCCCGGGACAGGGGGGAACACTGAAGCTTTCTTT.